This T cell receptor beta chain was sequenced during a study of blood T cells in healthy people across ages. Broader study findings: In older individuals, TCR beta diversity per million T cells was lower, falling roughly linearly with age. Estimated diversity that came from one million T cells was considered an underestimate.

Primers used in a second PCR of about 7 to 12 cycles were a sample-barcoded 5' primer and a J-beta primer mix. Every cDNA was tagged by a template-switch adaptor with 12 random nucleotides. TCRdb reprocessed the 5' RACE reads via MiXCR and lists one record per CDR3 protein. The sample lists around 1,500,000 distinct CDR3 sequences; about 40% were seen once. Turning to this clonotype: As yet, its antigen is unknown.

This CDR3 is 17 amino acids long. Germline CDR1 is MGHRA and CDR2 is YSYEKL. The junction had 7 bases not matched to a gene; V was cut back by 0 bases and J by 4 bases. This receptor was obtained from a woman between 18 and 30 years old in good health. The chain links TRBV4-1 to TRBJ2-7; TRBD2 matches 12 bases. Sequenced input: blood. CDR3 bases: TGCGCCAGCAGCCAAGACCGTACTAGCGGGGGGACATACGAGCAGTACTTC. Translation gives CASSQDRTSGGTYEQYF.